The 28 T cell receptor beta chains below were found in one sample sequenced in a study of blood T cells in healthy people across ages. Primed by a sample-barcoded 5' primer and a J-beta primer mix, a second PCR proceeded for 7 to 11 cycles. One entry per CDR3 protein, called by TCRdb with MiXCR from the 5' RACE reads. Counted here are 1.8 million or so distinct CDR3 sequences, about 39% occurring once; the ten biggest clones make up roughly 24%. The material sequenced was blood. These receptor sequences come from a human donor in good health.

This clonotype was counted between two and nine times. The chain has TRBV7-9 and TRBJ2-1, with 7 positions matching TRBD1. With 2 bases clipped from V and 6 bases from J, the junction kept 13 bases outside the gene matches. From germline, CDR1 is SEHNR and CDR2 FQNEAQ (reference sequence). The CDR3 spans 17 residues. The CDR3 sequence: CASSLLTGTVVVNEQFF. CDR3 in DNA: TGTGCCAGCAGCTTACTGACCGGGACAGTGGTTGTCAATGAGCAGTTCTTC.

The chain links TRBV12-3 or TRBV12-4 to TRBJ1-5; no reliable D call. The V end was cut by 2 bases, the J end by 0 bases, with 5 bases between. This CDR3 spans 14 amino acids. CDR3 residues: CASSLQVSNQPQHF. CDR3 nucleotides: TGTGCCAGCAGTTTACAGGTTAGCAATCAGCCCCAGCATTTT.

This rearrangement joins TRBV4-2 to TRBJ2-7; 8 positions agree with TRBD2. The ends lost 3 bases at V and 0 bases at J; junction bases unmatched: 4. The CDR3 sequence is 15 residues long. Germline V gene sequence: CDR1 LGHNA, CDR2 YNFKEQ. DNA for the CDR3: TGTGCCAGCAGCCAGGGACTAGTCCCCTCCTACGAGCAGTACTTC. This sequence encodes CASSQGLVPSYEQYF.

The chain joins TRBV7-2 to TRBJ2-2; tentative D call: TRBD2 (6 bases). This CDR3 is 14 amino acids long. With 5 bases removed from V and 5 bases from J, the gap between germline ends came to 12 bases. CDR1 and CDR2 (germline): SGHTA, FQGNSA. The CDR3 nucleotides read TGTGCCAGCAGCCCGGCGGCGGGGACCGGGGAGCTGTTTTTT. It is translated as CASSPAAGTGELFF.

As regards this clonotype: A much larger clone lies one base from this, so it may be a read error. The chain carries TRBV7-9 and TRBJ2-7; D unclear. This CDR3 is built from 11 residues. Per the germline V gene, CDR1 is SEHNR and CDR2 is FQNEAQ (reference sequence). V gave up 8 bases and J gave up 2 bases, with 7 bases separating them. The CDR3 DNA sequence: TGTGCCAGCGGTGGGGCCTACGAGCAGTACTTC. Protein product: CASGGAYEQYF. Complete variable domain (other parts from reference TRBV7-9 and TRBJ2-7): DTGVSQNPRHKITKRGQNVTFRCDPISEHNRLYWYRQTLGQGPEFLTYFQNEAQLEKSRLLSDRFSAERPKGSFSTLEIQRTEQGDSAMYLCASGGAYEQYFGPGTRLTVT.

A few counts support this clonotype. The chain combines TRBV10-3 with TRBJ2-1; 7 bases align to TRBD1. Germline loops: CDR1 ENHRY, CDR2 SYGVKD. This CDR3 region has 14 residues. With 0 bases clipped from V and 10 bases from J, the junction kept 6 bases outside the gene matches. This chain's CDR3 is CAISESTGQSEQFF. Written as DNA, the CDR3 is TGTGCCATCAGTGAGTCGACAGGGCAGTCGGAGCAGTTCTTC.

The V call is TRBV11-2, the J call TRBJ2-7, with 7 bases identical to TRBD1. Per the germline V gene, CDR1 is SGHAT and CDR2 is FQNNGV. This CDR3 spans 12 amino acids. V dropped 5 bases and J dropped 6; count of bases not matched to a gene: 4. In DNA form, the CDR3 reads TGTGCCAGCAGCCCGACAGGGTTCGAGCAGTACTTC. This gives the protein CASSPTGFEQYF.

This clonotype has only a few counts. The V gene is TRBV12-3 or TRBV12-4, the J gene TRBJ2-5, with 11 bases lining up with TRBD1. This CDR3 is 14 amino acids long. The J segment lost 11 bases and the V segment lost 4 bases, leaving 9 bases of the junction unmatched. CDR3 loop: CASSSSGTGGLQYF. The CDR3 region has the DNA TGTGCCAGCAGTTCCTCCGGGACAGGGGGTTTGCAGTACTTC.

Turning to this clonotype: This sequence may be a read error, since a much larger clone differs from it by one base. The CDR3 bases are TGCAGCGCGCAGGGGGCGGCAGATACGCAGTATTTT. Amino acids: CSAQGAADTQYF. V is TRBV29-1 and J is TRBJ2-3, with 8 bases matching TRBD1. The length of the CDR3 is 12 residues. With V trimmed by 7 bases and J by 4 bases, 4 bases remained unmatched. Looked up from germline, CDR1 is SQVTM and CDR2 is ANQGSEA.

The chain has TRBV29-1 and TRBJ1-1; 7 bases align to TRBD1. CDR3 length: 13 residues. CDR1 and CDR2 (germline): SQVTM, ANQGSEA. V shed 4 bases, J shed 5 bases, and the junction held 7 bases outside the gene matches. The CDR3 protein is CSVVLGRGTEAFF. CDR3 DNA sequence: TGCAGCGTTGTTCTCGGCAGGGGGACTGAAGCTTTCTTT.

The chain combines TRBV3-1 with TRBJ2-1, with 10 bases lining up with TRBD2. Germline CDR1 LGHDT, CDR2 YNNKEL (reference sequence). V was clipped by 4 bases and J by 5 bases; unmatched bases: 8. There are 16 residues in the CDR3. CDR3 protein: CASSLDKREGDNEQFF. The CDR3 DNA follows: TGTGCCAGCAGCCTCGACAAGCGGGAGGGGGACAATGAGCAGTTCTTC.

This chain uses TRBV7-8 with TRBJ2-1, with D possibly being TRBD2 (5 bases). CDR3 length equals 16 residues. Germline V gene lookup returns CDR1 SGHVS and CDR2 FQNEAQ. Trimming removed 1 base from V and 4 bases from J, with 14 bases in between. Here the CDR3 reads CASSLGAGGEYNEQFF. Written as DNA, the CDR3 is TGTGCCAGCAGCTTAGGTGCGGGTGGAGAATACAATGAGCAGTTCTTC. Full variable domain (remainder filled in from reference TRBV7-8 and TRBJ2-1): GAGVSQSPRYKVAKRGQDVALRCDPISGHVSLFWYQQALGQGPEFLTYFQNEAQLDKSGLPSDRFFAERPEGSVSTLKIQRTQQEDSAVYLCASSLGAGGEYNEQFFGPGTRLTVL.

This clonotype was seen a handful of times. The rearrangement uses TRBV4-3 and TRBJ2-1; TRBD1 matches 7 bases. CDR1 LGHNA and CDR2 YSLEER come from the germline V gene. There are 17 residues in the CDR3. V was clipped by 4 bases and J by 6 bases; unmatched bases: 15. CDR3 region: CASSRQNYGQAANEQFF. The CDR3 DNA is TGCGCCAGCAGCCGCCAAAACTACGGACAGGCGGCCAATGAGCAGTTCTTC.

This clonotype appeared many times. This sequence joins TRBV20-1 and TRBJ2-5; TRBD2 matches 9 bases. V gave up 2 bases and J gave up 4 bases; unmatched junction bases: 5. In germline, CDR1 is DFQATT, CDR2 SNEGSKA (reference sequence). CDR3 size: 14 residues. DNA of the CDR3: TGCAGTGCTAGAAAAGGCGGGGGGGCAGAGACCCAGTACTTC. Protein sequence: CSARKGGGAETQYF.

The chain carries TRBV6-5 and TRBJ2-1; unclear D gene. The CDR3 sequence is 13 residues long. CDR1 and CDR2 (germline): MNHEY, SVGAGI. Trimming shortened V by 0 bases and J by 5 bases, and 5 bases separated the two germline ends. The CDR3 is CASSYSSDNEQFF. In DNA form, the CDR3 reads TGTGCCAGCAGTTACTCAAGTGACAATGAGCAGTTCTTC.

On this clonotype: One junction end disagrees with the germline gene, perhaps due to a read error. This rearrangement joins TRBV29-1 to TRBJ2-1; 11 nucleotides match TRBD1. Looked up from germline, CDR1 is SQVTM and CDR2 is ANQGSEA. The CDR3 is 17 residues long. The CDR3 region is CGVVGRGTGGTYNEQFF. In DNA, the CDR3 is TGCGGCGTTGTAGGCCGGGGGACAGGGGGTACCTACAATGAGCAGTTCTTC.

This clonotype came up once. J is TRBJ2-5 and V is TRBV27; D remains unclear. V dropped 6 bases and J dropped 4 bases, with 12 bases sitting between them. CDR1 is MNHEY and CDR2 is SMNVEV in the germline V gene (reference sequence). The CDR3 length is 13 residues. The CDR3 region has the DNA TGTGCCAGCAGCAGCCAGTCACGAGAGACCCAGTACTTC. It codes for CASSSQSRETQYF.

This chain uses TRBV7-2 with TRBJ1-5; D not resolved. Germline V lookup: CDR1 SGHTA, CDR2 FQGNSA. V was pared by 4 bases and J by 6 bases, with 13 bases between. CDR3 length: 14 amino acids. For the CDR3, the DNA is TGTGCCAGCAGCTGGAAGAGGGAAGGTCAGCCCCAGCATTTT. Amino acid sequence: CASSWKREGQPQHF. Drawing the rest from reference TRBV7-2 and TRBJ1-5, the complete variable domain is GAGVSQSPSNKVTEKGKDVELRCDPISGHTALYWYRQSLGQGLEFLIYFQGNSAPDKSGLPSDRFSAERTGGSVSTLTIQRTQQEDSAVYLCASSWKREGQPQHFGDGTRLSIL.

This clonotype was seen more than once but under ten times. The chain links TRBV12-3 or TRBV12-4 to TRBJ2-1, with a tentative D call TRBD1 (5 bases). This CDR3 is built from 14 residues. Trimming shortened V by 5 bases and J by 6 bases, and 14 bases separated the two germline ends. CDR3 DNA sequence: TGTGCCAGCAGTCCAGGGCTAGTACGCAATGAGCAGTTCTTC. Protein sequence: CASSPGLVRNEQFF.

This chain uses TRBV13 with TRBJ2-7, with D possibly being TRBD1 (5 bases). V was shortened by 5 bases and J by 3 bases, with 14 bases between the two germline ends. CDR1 is PRHDT, CDR2 FYEKMQ, per germline (reference sequence). The CDR3 totals 14 residues. CDR3 coding DNA: TGTGCCAGCAGCGCTGGGGCAGAAAACTACGAGCAGTACTTC. Translation: CASSAGAENYEQYF.

The chain employs TRBV7-2 and TRBJ2-1; either TRBD1 or TRBD2 may fit D (6 bases each). Per germline, CDR1 SGHTA and CDR2 FQGNSA. The V gene lost 1 base and the J gene lost 13 bases, with 17 bases spanning the gap. The CDR3 totals 14 residues. CDR3 sequence: CASSLERGVETQFF. The CDR3 DNA reads TGTGCCAGCAGCTTAGAGAGGGGGGTAGAGACCCAGTTCTTC.

This clonotype was seen ten or more times. The gene calls are TRBV27 and TRBJ1-2; D is unclear. Trimming stripped 4 bases from V and 4 bases from J, with 10 bases between. The germline V gene encodes CDR1 MNHEY and CDR2 SMNVEV (reference sequence). This CDR3 is built from 13 residues. Written as DNA, the CDR3 is TGTGCCAGCAGTTCACCGGGCCTCTATGGCTACACCTTC. Translation: CASSSPGLYGYTF.

Here the CDR3 DNA reads TGTGCCAGCAGCGTGGCCGGCTTTCTGGGGCCCCAGCATTTT. Encoded protein: CASSVAGFLGPQHF. This rearrangement joins TRBV9 to TRBJ1-5, with unresolved D. The CDR3 consists of 14 residues. CDR1 is SGDLS, CDR2 YYNGEE, per germline. V lost 2 bases and J lost 9, with 15 bases in between.

This rearrangement joins TRBV6-5 to TRBJ2-1, with a weak D call TRBD2 (5 bases). Germline V lookup: CDR1 MNHEY, CDR2 SVGAGI. The CDR3 runs 20 residues. Trimming left V 0 bases short and J 6 bases short, with 27 bases between. CDR3 amino acids: CASSYSFLGVLSPRGNEQFF. CDR3 bases: TGTGCCAGCAGTTACTCGTTTCTTGGTGTTCTTTCTCCCCGGGGCAATGAGCAGTTCTTC.

This clonotype was observed a handful of times. The chain joins TRBV7-8 to TRBJ1-2; D gene uncertain. Between the trimmed V and J ends, which lost 4 bases and 0 bases, there was a span of 15 bases. There are 16 residues in the CDR3. CDR1 and CDR2 from the germline V gene are SGHVS and FQNEAQ. DNA for the CDR3: TGTGCCAGCAGCTCCCTCCCCGCAGCTACTAACTATGGCTACACCTTC. This translates into CASSSLPAATNYGYTF.

This clonotype was recorded a few times. The V gene is TRBV2, the J gene TRBJ2-7; 8 nucleotides agree with TRBD2. This CDR3 region has 15 residues. Germline-derived CDR1 and CDR2 are SNHLY and FYNNEI. Trimming cost V 8 bases and J 4 bases; bases outside gene matches: 13. As DNA, the CDR3 is TGTGCCAGCCGCGAACACATAGCGGGGAGTTACGAGCAGTACTTC. Its translation is CASREHIAGSYEQYF. The variable domain in full, with the rest retrieved from reference TRBV2 and TRBJ2-7, is EPEVTQTPSHQVTQMGQEVILRCVPISNHLYFYWYRQILGQKVEFLVSFYNNEISEKSEIFDDQFSVERPDGSNFTLKIRSTKLEDSAMYFCASREHIAGSYEQYFGPGTRLTVT.

The chain carries TRBV12-3 or TRBV12-4 and TRBJ1-1; perhaps TRBD1 as D (6 bases). This CDR3 contains 15 residues. Between the trimmed V and J ends, which lost 6 bases and 5 bases, there was a span of 19 bases. The CDR3 region has the DNA TGTGCCAGCAGGCAGCGCAGGGGTCGGGGAACTGAAGCTTTCTTT. Translating it yields CASRQRRGRGTEAFF.

The chain couples TRBV2 to TRBJ2-7; no clear D. The CDR3 runs to 13 residues. Looked up from germline, CDR1 is SNHLY and CDR2 is FYNNEI. V lost 7 bases to trimming and J lost 2 bases, with 12 bases between them. The CDR3 region is CASNAYGPYEQYF. The CDR3 DNA follows: TGTGCCAGCAACGCCTATGGTCCCTACGAGCAGTACTTC. Combining the CDR3 with reference TRBV2 and TRBJ2-7 gives the whole variable domain EPEVTQTPSHQVTQMGQEVILRCVPISNHLYFYWYRQILGQKVEFLVSFYNNEISEKSEIFDDQFSVERPDGSNFTLKIRSTKLEDSAMYFCASNAYGPYEQYFGPGTRLTVT.